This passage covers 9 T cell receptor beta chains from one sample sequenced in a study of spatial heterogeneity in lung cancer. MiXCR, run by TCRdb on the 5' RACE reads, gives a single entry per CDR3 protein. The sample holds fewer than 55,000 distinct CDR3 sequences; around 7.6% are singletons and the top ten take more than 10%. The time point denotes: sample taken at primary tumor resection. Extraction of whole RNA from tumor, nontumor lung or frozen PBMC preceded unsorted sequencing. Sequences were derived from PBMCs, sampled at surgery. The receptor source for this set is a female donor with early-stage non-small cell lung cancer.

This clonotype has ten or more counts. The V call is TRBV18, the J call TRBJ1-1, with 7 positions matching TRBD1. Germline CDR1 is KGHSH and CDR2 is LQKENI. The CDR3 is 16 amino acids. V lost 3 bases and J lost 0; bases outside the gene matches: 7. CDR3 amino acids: CASSPVTTGLNTEAFF. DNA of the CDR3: TGTGCCAGCTCACCGGTGACGACAGGGTTGAACACTGAAGCTTTCTTT.

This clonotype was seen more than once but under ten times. The CDR3 loop reads CAWRTGIYDLYF. The DNA of the CDR3 is TGTGCCTGGAGAACAGGTATCTACGACCTGTACTTC. This sequence joins TRBV30 and TRBJ2-7; TRBD1 might be the D (5 bases). V was cut by 3 bases and J by 12 bases, with 18 bases left in between. In germline, CDR1 is GTSNPN, CDR2 SVGIG (reference sequence). This CDR3 has 12 residues.

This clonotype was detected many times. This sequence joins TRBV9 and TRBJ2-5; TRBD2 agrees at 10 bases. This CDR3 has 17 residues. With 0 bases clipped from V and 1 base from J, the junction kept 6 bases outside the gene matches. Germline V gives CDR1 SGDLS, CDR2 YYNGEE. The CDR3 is CASSVGGIAGGQETQYF. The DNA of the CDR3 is TGTGCCAGCAGCGTAGGGGGAATAGCGGGGGGCCAAGAGACCCAGTACTTC.

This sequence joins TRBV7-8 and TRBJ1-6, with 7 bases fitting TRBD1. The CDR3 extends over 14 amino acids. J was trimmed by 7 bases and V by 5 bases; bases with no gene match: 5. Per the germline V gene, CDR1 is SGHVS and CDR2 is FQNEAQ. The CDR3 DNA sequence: TGTGCCAGCAGCATTGGGACAGACAATTCACCCCTCCACTTT. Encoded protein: CASSIGTDNSPLHF.

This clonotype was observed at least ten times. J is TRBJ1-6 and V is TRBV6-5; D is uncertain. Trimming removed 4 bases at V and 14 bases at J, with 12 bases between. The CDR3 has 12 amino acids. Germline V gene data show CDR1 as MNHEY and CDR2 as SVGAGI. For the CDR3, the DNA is TGTGCCAGCAGTTCACTTGAGAGAACCCTCCACTTT. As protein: CASSSLERTLHF.

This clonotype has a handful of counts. CDR3 in DNA: TGTGCCAGCAGCCTCTCGAGTGCCCAAGAGACCCAGTACTTC. Encoded protein: CASSLSSAQETQYF. The V and J genes are TRBV7-2 and TRBJ2-5; D uncertain. With 5 bases removed from V and 1 base from J, the gap between germline ends came to 11 bases. The CDR3 runs 14 residues. Germline V gene lookup returns CDR1 SGHTA and CDR2 FQGNSA.

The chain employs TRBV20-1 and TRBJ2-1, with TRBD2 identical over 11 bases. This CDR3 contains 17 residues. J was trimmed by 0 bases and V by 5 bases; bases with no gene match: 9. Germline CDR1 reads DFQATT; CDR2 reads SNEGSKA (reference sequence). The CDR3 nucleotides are TGCAGTGCTCTGAAGGGACTAGCGGAAAGCTCCTACAATGAGCAGTTCTTC. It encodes CSALKGLAESSYNEQFF.

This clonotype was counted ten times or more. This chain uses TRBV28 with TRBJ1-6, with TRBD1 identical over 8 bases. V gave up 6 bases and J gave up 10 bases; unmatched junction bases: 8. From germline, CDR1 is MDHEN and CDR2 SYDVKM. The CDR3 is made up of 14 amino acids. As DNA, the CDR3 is TGTGCCAGCAGAACGGACAGGGAGCGCTCACCCCTCCACTTT. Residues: CASRTDRERSPLHF.

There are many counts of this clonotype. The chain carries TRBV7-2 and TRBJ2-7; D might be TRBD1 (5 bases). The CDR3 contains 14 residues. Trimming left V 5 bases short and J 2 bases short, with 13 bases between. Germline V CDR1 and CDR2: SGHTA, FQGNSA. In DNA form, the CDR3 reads TGTGCCAGCAGCACAAAAGCAGGGCCCTACGAGCAGTACTTC. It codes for CASSTKAGPYEQYF. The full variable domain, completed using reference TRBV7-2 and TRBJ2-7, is GAGVSQSPSNKVTEKGKDVELRCDPISGHTALYWYRQSLGQGLEFLIYFQGNSAPDKSGLPSDRFSAERTGGSVSTLTIQRTQQEDSAVYLCASSTKAGPYEQYFGPGTRLTVT.